This entry is about one TCR beta chain. Its antigen is unidentified. The CDR3 does not close with the conserved phenylalanine or tryptophan, likely indicating a read error. Per germline, CDR1 MNHEY and CDR2 SVGEGT. The CDR3 sequence is 13 residues long. Trimming removed 4 bases at V and 3 bases at J, with 10 bases between. This specimen belongs to a study of molecular identifiers for immune sequencing clone quantification. Study-level points and caveats: Detection of one spiked Jurkat cell's TCR RNA reportedly worked in 900,000 to 1,000,000 naive cells. Clonotypes topping 20 RNA copies carried over 99% of effector molecules but under 1% of naive ones.

CD8+CD4-CCR7+CD45RA+ sorting gave the naive CD8 T cells. Each CDR3 protein is one row after TCRdb ran MiXCR on the PCR reads. The sample lists 100,000 or so distinct CDR3 sequences, roughly a third occurring once. This clonotype originated in a human donor in good health. Some libraries in this study had Jurkat cell RNA spiked in. The chain has TRBV6-2 or TRBV6-3 and TRBJ2-7, with a weak D call TRBD2 (5 bases). Sequenced: naive CD8+ T cells from blood, with Jurkat cell RNA spiked in. Regarding subset: FACS-sorted CD8+CD4-CCR7+CD45RA+ naive T cells. CDR3 amino acids: CASSFASSYEQYI. The CDR3 coding sequence is TGTGCCAGCAGTTTCGCTAGCAGCTACGAGCAGTACATC.